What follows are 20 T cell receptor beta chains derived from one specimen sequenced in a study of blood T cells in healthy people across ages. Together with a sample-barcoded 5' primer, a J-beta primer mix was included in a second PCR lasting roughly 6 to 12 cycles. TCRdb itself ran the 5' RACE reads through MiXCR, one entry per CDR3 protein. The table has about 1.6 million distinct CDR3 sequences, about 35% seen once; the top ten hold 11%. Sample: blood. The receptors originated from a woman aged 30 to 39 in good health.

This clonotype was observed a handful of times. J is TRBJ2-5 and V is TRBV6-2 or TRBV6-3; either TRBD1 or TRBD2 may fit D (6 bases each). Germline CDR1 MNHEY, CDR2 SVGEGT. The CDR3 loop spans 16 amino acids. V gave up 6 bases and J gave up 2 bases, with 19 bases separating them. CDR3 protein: CASRSSGAGSQETQYF. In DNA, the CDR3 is TGTGCCAGCAGATCCTCGGGGGCAGGGAGTCAAGAGACCCAGTACTTC.

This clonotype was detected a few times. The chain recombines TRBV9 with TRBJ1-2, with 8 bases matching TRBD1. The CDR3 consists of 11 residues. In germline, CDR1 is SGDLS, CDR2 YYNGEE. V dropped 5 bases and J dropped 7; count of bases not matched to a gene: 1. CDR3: CASRDRGGYTF. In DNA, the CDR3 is TGTGCCAGCAGAGACAGGGGTGGCTACACCTTC. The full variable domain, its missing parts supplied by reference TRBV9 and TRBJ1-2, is DSGVTQTPKHLITATGQRVTLRCSPRSGDLSVYWYQQSLDQGLQFLIQYYNGEERAKGNILERFSAQQFPDLHSELNLSSLELGDSALYFCASRDRGGYTFGSGTRLTVV.

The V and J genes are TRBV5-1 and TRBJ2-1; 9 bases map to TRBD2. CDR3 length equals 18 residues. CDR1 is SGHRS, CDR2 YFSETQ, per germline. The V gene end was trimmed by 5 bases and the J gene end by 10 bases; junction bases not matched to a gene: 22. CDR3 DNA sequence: TGCGCCAGCAGTACCCGAACCTCTTATGGACTAGCGAGACAGGAGCAGTTCTTC. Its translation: CASSTRTSYGLARQEQFF. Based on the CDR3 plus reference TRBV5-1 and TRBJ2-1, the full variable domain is KAGVTQTPRYLIKTRGQQVTLSCSPISGHRSVSWYQQTPGQGLQFLFEYFSETQRNKGNFPGRFSGRQFSNSRSEMNVSTLELGDSALYLCASSTRTSYGLARQEQFFGPGTRLTVL.

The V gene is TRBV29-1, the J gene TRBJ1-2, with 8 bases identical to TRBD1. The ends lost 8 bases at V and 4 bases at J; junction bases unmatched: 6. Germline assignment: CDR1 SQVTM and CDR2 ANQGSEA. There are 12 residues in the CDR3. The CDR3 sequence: CSTETGAYGYTF. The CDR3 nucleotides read TGCAGCACAGAGACAGGGGCCTATGGCTACACCTTC. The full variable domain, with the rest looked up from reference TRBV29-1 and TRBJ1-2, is SAVISQKPSRDICQRGTSLTIQCQVDSQVTMMFWYRQQPGQSLTLIATANQGSEATYESGFVIDKFPISRPNLTFSTLTVSNMSPEDSSIYLCSTETGAYGYTFGSGTRLTVV.

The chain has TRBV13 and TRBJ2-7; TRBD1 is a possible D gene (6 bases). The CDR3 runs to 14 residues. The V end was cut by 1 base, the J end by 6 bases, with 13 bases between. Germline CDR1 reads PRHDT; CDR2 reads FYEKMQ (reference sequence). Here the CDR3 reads CASSLVHRVGEQYF. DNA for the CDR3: TGTGCCAGCAGCTTAGTCCACAGGGTTGGCGAGCAGTACTTC.

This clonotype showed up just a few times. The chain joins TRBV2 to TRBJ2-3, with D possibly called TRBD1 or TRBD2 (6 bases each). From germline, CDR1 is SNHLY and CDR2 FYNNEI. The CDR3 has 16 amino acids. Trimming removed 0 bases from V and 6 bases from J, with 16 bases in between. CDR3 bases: TGTGCCAGCAGTGAAGCAGGGGGGATCTCTCGGGATACGCAGTATTTT. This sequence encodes CASSEAGGISRDTQYF. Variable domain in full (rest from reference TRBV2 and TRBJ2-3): EPEVTQTPSHQVTQMGQEVILRCVPISNHLYFYWYRQILGQKVEFLVSFYNNEISEKSEIFDDQFSVERPDGSNFTLKIRSTKLEDSAMYFCASSEAGGISRDTQYFGPGTRLTVL.

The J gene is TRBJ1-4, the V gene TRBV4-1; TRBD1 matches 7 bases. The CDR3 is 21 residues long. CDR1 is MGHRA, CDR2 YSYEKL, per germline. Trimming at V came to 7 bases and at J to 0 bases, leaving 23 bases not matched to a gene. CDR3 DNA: TGCGCCAGCAACCCCCCCCATTCAAGACGACAGGGACCGGCAACTAATGAAAAACTGTTTTTT. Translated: CASNPPHSRRQGPATNEKLFF.

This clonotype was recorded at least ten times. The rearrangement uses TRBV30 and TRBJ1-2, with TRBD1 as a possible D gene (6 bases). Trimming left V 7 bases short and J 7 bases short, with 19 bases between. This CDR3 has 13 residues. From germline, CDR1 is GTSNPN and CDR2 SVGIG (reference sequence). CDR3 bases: TGTGCCTCGTCTTTAGGGGGGACGGTTGGCTACACCTTC. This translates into CASSLGGTVGYTF.

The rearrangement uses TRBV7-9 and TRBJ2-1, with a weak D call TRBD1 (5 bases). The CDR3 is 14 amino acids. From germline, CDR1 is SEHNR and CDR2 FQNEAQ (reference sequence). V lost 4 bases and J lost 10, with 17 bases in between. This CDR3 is CASSYGPRAYEQFF. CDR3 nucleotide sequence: TGTGCCAGCAGCTATGGACCCAGGGCCTACGAGCAGTTCTTC.

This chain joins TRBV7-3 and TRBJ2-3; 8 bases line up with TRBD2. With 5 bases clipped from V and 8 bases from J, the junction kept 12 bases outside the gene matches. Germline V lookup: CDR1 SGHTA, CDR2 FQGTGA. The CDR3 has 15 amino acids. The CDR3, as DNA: TGTGCCAGCAGCAAAGAGTGGGGGGCGGGAGGTACGCAGTATTTT. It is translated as CASSKEWGAGGTQYF.

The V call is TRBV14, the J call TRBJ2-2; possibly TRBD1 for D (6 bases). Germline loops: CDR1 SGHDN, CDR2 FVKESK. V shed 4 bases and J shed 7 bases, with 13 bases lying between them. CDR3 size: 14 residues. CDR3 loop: CASSRGRGHGELFF. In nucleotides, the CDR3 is TGTGCCAGCAGCCGGGGCAGGGGACACGGGGAGCTGTTTTTT.

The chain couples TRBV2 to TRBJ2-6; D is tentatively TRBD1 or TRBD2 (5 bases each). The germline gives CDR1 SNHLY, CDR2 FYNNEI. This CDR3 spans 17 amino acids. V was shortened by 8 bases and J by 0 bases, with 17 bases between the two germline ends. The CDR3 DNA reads TGTGCCAGCGGACCCCTCTTTGGGGGCTCTGGGGCCAACGTCCTGACTTTC. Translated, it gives CASGPLFGGSGANVLTF.

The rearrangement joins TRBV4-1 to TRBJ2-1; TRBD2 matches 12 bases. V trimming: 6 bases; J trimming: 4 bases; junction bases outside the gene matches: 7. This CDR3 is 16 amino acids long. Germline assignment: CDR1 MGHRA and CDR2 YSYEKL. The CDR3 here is CASSPLAGGWYNEQFF. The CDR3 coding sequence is TGCGCCAGCAGTCCCCTAGCGGGGGGGTGGTACAATGAGCAGTTCTTC.

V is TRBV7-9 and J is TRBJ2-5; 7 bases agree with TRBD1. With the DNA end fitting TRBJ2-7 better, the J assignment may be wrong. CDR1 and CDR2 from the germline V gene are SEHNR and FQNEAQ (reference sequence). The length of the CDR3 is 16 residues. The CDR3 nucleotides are TGTGCCAGCAGCCCCAGGGGCAGGGGGTCGTTCAGCGAGCAGTACTTC. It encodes CASSPRGRGSFSEQYF.

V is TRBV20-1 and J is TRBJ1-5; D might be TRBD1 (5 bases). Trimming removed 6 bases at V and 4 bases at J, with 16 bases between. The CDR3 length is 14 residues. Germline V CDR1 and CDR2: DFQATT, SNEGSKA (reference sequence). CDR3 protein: CSAETDGVNQPQHF. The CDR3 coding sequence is TGCAGTGCCGAGACAGACGGGGTTAATCAGCCCCAGCATTTT.

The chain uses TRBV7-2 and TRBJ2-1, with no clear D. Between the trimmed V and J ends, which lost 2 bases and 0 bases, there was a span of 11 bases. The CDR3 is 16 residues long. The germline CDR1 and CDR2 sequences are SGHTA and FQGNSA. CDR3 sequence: CASSLFLASSYNEQFF. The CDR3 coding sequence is TGTGCCAGCAGCTTATTTCTCGCCAGCTCCTACAATGAGCAGTTCTTC.

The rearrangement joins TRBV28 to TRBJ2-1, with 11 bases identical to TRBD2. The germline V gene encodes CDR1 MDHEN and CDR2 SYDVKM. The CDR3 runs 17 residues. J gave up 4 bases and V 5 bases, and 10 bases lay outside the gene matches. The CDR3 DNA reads TGTGCCAGCAGTAGTTCTCTGGGACTAGCGGTTTACAATGAGCAGTTCTTC. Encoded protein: CASSSSLGLAVYNEQFF. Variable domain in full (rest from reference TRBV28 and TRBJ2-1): DVKVTQSSRYLVKRTGEKVFLECVQDMDHENMFWYRQDPGLGLRLIYFSYDVKMKEKGDIPEGYSVSREKKERFSLILESASTNQTSMYLCASSSSLGLAVYNEQFFGPGTRLTVL.

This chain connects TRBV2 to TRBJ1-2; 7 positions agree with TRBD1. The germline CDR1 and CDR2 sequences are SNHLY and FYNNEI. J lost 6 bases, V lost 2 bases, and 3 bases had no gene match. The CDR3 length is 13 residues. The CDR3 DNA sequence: TGTGCCAGCAGTGAAAAGGGGGCAGATGGCTACACCTTC. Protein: CASSEKGADGYTF.

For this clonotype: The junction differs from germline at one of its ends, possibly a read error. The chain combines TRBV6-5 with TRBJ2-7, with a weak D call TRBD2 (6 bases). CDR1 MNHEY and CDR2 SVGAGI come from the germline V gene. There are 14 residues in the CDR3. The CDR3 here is CASSYSGTGGERYF. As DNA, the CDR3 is TGTGCCAGCAGTTACTCGGGAACAGGAGGGGAGCGGTACTTC.

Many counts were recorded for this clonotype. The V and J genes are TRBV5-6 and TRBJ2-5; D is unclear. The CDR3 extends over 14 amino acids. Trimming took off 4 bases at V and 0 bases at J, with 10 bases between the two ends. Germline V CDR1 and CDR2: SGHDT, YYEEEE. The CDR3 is CASSRTAYQETQYF. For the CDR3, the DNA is TGTGCCAGCAGCCGTACAGCGTACCAAGAGACCCAGTACTTC.